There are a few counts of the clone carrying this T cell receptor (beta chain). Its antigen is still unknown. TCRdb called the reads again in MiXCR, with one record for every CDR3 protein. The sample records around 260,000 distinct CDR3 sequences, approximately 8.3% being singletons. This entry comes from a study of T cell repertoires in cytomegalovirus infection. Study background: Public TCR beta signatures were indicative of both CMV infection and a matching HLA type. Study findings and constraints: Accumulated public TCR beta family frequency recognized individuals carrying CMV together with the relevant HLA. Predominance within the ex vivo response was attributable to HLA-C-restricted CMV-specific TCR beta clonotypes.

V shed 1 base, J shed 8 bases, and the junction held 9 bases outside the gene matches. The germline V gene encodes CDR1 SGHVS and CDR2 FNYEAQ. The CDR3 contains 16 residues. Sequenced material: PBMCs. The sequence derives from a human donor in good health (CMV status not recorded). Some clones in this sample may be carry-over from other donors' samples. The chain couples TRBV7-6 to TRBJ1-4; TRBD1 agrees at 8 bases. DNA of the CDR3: TGTGCCAGCAGCTTAGTCCAGGGGGCCTTTATCGAAAAACTGTTTTTT. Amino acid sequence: CASSLVQGAFIEKLFF.